A selection of T cell receptor beta chains follows, all from one sample in a study of CD8+CD57+ T cells in acquired aplastic anemia. TCRdb reprocessed the reads via MiXCR and lists one record per CDR3 protein. In the table there are 150,000 to 200,000 distinct CDR3 sequences, 50% to 75% of which are singletons. The specimen was sorted CD4+, CD8+, or CD8+CD57+ T cells (not recorded which) from PBMCs. The receptors shown here come from a human donor in good health. The CDR3 runs from the conserved cysteine through the conserved F or W. D genes are given only for firm matches. Clone size, where shown, is once, few, many, or a class for clones that have expanded.

clone_size | j_call | cdr3_length | v_call | d_call | cdr3_aa | cdr3_nt
. | TRBJ1-5 | 16 | TRBV19 | TRBD1 | CASSLVGQVRSQPQHF | TGTGCCAGTAGTCTCGTGGGACAGGTGAGGAGTCAGCCCCAGCATTTT
. | TRBJ2-7 | 16 | TRBV9 | . | CASSVGGQGGTYEQYF | TGTGCCAGCAGCGTAGGTGGGCAGGGCGGCACCTACGAGCAGTACTTC
once | TRBJ1-1 | 14 | TRBV6-5 | TRBD1 | CASRRQGSNTEAFF | TGTGCCAGCAGAAGACAGGGGAGTAACACTGAAGCTTTCTTT
. | TRBJ2-1 | 15 | TRBV10-3 | TRBD1 | CAISTRDRGPDEQFF | TGTGCCATCAGCACTCGGGACAGGGGGCCCGATGAGCAGTTCTTC
. | TRBJ2-2 | 20 | TRBV7-7 | . | CASSPSDPRIGAPGTGELFF | TGTGCTAGCAGCCCCAGTGATCCACGGATCGGGGCGCCGGGCACCGGGGAGCTGTTTTTT
. | TRBJ2-7 | 15 | TRBV29-1 | . | CSVEEGAGKGGEQYF | TGCAGCGTTGAAGAAGGGGCAGGGAAAGGAGGCGAGCAGTACTTC
few | TRBJ2-2 | 16 | TRBV5-4 | TRBD2 | CASSSTGLEVTEELFF | TGTGCCAGCAGCTCGACGGGACTAGAGGTTACCGAGGAGCTGTTTTTT
. | TRBJ2-2 | 16 | TRBV7-9 | . | CASSPRRAANTGELFF | TGTGCCAGCAGCCCCCGACGAGCGGCGAACACCGGGGAGCTGTTTTTT
many | TRBJ2-3 | 15 | TRBV2 | . | CASSESGGNTDTQYF | TGTGCCAGCAGTGAGAGTGGGGGTAACACAGATACGCAGTATTTT
once | TRBJ2-7 | 17 | TRBV15 | . | CATSRESGGAQTYEQYF | TGTGCCACCAGCAGAGAATCTGGGGGGGCGCAAACCTACGAGCAGTACTTC
. | TRBJ2-1 | 13 | TRBV6-4 | . | CASRTSSYNEQFF | TGTGCCAGCAGGACTAGCTCCTACAATGAGCAGTTCTTC
many | TRBJ1-2 | 12 | TRBV7-9 | . | CASSLAGDGYTF | TGTGCCAGCAGCTTAGCTGGCGATGGCTACACCTTC
. | TRBJ1-2 | 15 | TRBV5-4 | . | CASSLVTGTDYGYTF | TGCGCCAGCAGCTTGGTGACGGGGACCGACTATGGCTACACCTTC
. | TRBJ1-1 | 14 | TRBV20-1 | . | CSARVEGFNTEAFF | TGCAGTGCTAGAGTCGAGGGTTTCAACACTGAAGCTTTCTTT
few | TRBJ1-2 | 13 | TRBV14 | TRBD1 | CASSRDSGYGYTF | TGTGCCAGCAGTCGGGACAGCGGCTATGGCTACACCTTC
few | TRBJ2-3 | 14 | TRBV27 | TRBD2 | CASSLSSGLGTQYF | TGTGCCAGCAGTTTAAGTAGCGGGCTAGGTACGCAGTATTTT
many | TRBJ2-2 | 15 | TRBV19 | TRBD2 | CASSTGLAGTGELFF | TGTGCCAGTAGCACCGGACTAGCGGGCACCGGGGAGCTGTTTTTT
. | TRBJ1-6 | 14 | TRBV9 | TRBD1 | CASSAQGASSPLHF | TGTGCCAGCAGCGCACAGGGGGCCAGTTCACCCCTCCACTTT
. | TRBJ2-7 | 15 | TRBV6-5 | . | CASRRGLDLSYEQYF | TGTGCCAGCAGGAGGGGTTTAGACCTTTCCTACGAGCAGTACTTC
. | TRBJ1-2 | 14 | TRBV9 | . | CASSPVTGNYGYTF | TGTGCCAGCAGCCCAGTAACAGGGAACTATGGCTACACCTTC
many | TRBJ1-2 | 13 | TRBV9 | TRBD1 | CASSVAGGNGYTF | TGTGCCAGCAGCGTAGCAGGGGGCAATGGCTACACCTTC
. | TRBJ1-1 | 13 | TRBV29-1 | TRBD1 | CRALDRGNTEAFF | TGCAGGGCACTCGACAGGGGGAACACTGAAGCTTTCTTT
many | TRBJ1-2 | 12 | TRBV9 | . | CASSASWDGYTF | TGTGCCAGCAGCGCCAGCTGGGATGGCTACACCTTC
. | TRBJ2-7 | 12 | TRBV5-4 | . | CASSQNRDEQYF | TGTGCCAGCAGCCAGAATCGGGACGAGCAGTACTTC
. | TRBJ1-5 | 13 | TRBV29-1 | . | CSVAENSNQPQHF | TGCAGCGTTGCCGAAAATAGCAATCAGCCCCAGCATTTT
once | TRBJ1-1 | 13 | TRBV9 | TRBD1 | CASSGDRGTEAFF | TGTGCCAGCAGTGGGGACAGGGGGACTGAAGCTTTCTTT
. | TRBJ2-1 | 19 | TRBV7-9 | TRBD2 | CASSRGPGSGRRTYNEQFF | TGTGCCAGCAGCCGCGGACCCGGCAGCGGGAGACGGACCTACAATGAGCAGTTCTTC
many | TRBJ2-3 | 15 | TRBV12-3/TRBV12-4 | . | CASSPLGRAGDTQYF | TGTGCCAGCAGTCCCCTGGGACGGGCTGGAGATACGCAGTATTTT
. | TRBJ2-2 | 14 | TRBV24-1 | . | CATSDTGEAGELFF | TGTGCCACCAGTGATACAGGGGAGGCCGGGGAGCTGTTTTTT
. | TRBJ2-3 | 15 | TRBV27 | . | CASSLLRGFADTQYF | TGTGCCAGCAGTTTATTACGGGGTTTCGCAGATACGCAGTATTTT
. | TRBJ2-3 | 17 | TRBV4-3 | TRBD2 | CASSQAPLAGGIDTQYF | TGCGCCAGCAGCCAAGCTCCACTAGCGGGAGGGATAGATACGCAGTATTTT
. | TRBJ2-5 | 13 | TRBV10-3 | . | CAISRTDEETQYF | TGTGCCATCAGTAGGACCGACGAAGAGACCCAGTACTTC
few | TRBJ2-5 | 14 | TRBV7-9 | TRBD1 | CASSYTGGQETQYF | TGTGCCAGCAGTTACACAGGGGGGCAAGAGACCCAGTACTTC
. | TRBJ2-7 | 12 | TRBV10-1 | . | CASTNLRRGVLF | TGCGCCAGCACGAACCTTCGAAGGGGAGTCCTCTTC
. | TRBJ2-7 | 16 | TRBV4-2 | TRBD2 | CASSQASTSAAYEQYF | TGTGCCAGCAGCCAAGCCTCCACTAGCGCAGCCTACGAGCAGTACTTC
many | TRBJ1-1 | 14 | TRBV6-2/TRBV6-3 | . | CASTNTGRGTEAFF | TGTGCCAGCACCAATACAGGGAGGGGCACTGAAGCTTTCTTT
. | TRBJ2-2 | 15 | TRBV9 | . | CASSAWDGDTGELFF | TGTGCCAGCAGCGCTTGGGACGGTGACACCGGGGAGCTGTTTTTT
many | TRBJ2-1 | 16 | TRBV5-8 | TRBD2 | CASSPIAGYPNNEQFF | TGTGCCAGCAGCCCAATAGCGGGATACCCGAACAATGAGCAGTTCTTC